One sample yielded the 8 T cell receptor beta chains listed below, sequenced in a study of T cells in Graves' hyperthyroidism and ophthalmopathy. The source material, RNA transcripts, was used to amplify TCR beta CDR3 regions. The study used the HTBI primer set for a first-round RT-PCR of the TCR CDR3. TCRdb used MiXCR to reprocess the multiplex PCR reads, holding one entry per CDR3 protein. The data hold about 700,000 distinct CDR3 sequences, with about 14% observed a single time. The sequenced sample consisted of blood. The receptors were sampled from a woman aged 18 to 35 with Graves' hyperthyroidism.

This clonotype was observed many times. This chain uses TRBV18 with TRBJ1-1; D unresolved. V lost 4 bases, J lost 5 bases, and 8 bases lay in between. There are 12 residues in the CDR3. Germline-derived CDR1 and CDR2 are KGHSH and LQKENI. The CDR3 DNA reads as TGTGCCAGCTCACTCCAGACGACTGAAGCTTTCTTT. Protein sequence: CASSLQTTEAFF.

This clonotype came up a few times. The CDR3 nucleotides read TGCAGTGCTGCAGGACTGAGCTATGGCTACACCTTC. Encoded protein: CSAAGLSYGYTF. J is TRBJ1-2 and V is TRBV20-1, with D unclear. V was clipped by 5 bases and J by 4 bases, with 11 bases between them. Germline V gene sequence: CDR1 DFQATT, CDR2 SNEGSKA (reference sequence). The CDR3 runs 12 residues.

Only a few counts were recorded for this clonotype. The genes are TRBV7-9 and TRBJ1-2, with a tentative D call TRBD1 (5 bases). The germline CDR1 and CDR2 sequences are SEHNR and FQNEAQ (reference sequence). The CDR3 consists of 14 residues. V lost 6 bases and J 2 bases, leaving 13 bases between the germline ends. The CDR3 region is CASSGWDRNYGYTF. The CDR3 region has the DNA TGTGCCAGCAGTGGCTGGGACCGAAACTATGGCTACACCTTC.

This clonotype came up many times. The chain is built from TRBV27 and TRBJ2-1, with a weak D call TRBD2 (5 bases). V was shortened by 7 bases and J by 9 bases, with 22 bases between the two germline ends. Looked up from germline, CDR1 is MNHEY and CDR2 is SMNVEV (reference sequence). This CDR3 is 15 amino acids long. As DNA, the CDR3 is TGTGCCAGCACCTTGGCTGGCCTAGAGGGTGGTGAGCAGTTCTTC. As protein: CASTLAGLEGGEQFF.

As regards this clonotype: A clone one base away is much larger, so this may be a read error. The genes are TRBV28 and TRBJ2-5, with 7 bases identical to TRBD1. CDR1 is MDHEN and CDR2 is SYDVKM in the germline V gene. The V gene end was trimmed by 3 bases and the J gene end by 1 base; junction bases not matched to a gene: 8. The CDR3 is 16 amino acids. CDR3 nucleotide sequence: TGTGCCAGCAGTTTCCCACCCCACAGGGGCCAAGAGACCCAGTACTTC. This sequence encodes CASSFPPHRGQETQYF.

This clonotype was seen ten or more times. The V call is TRBV20-1, the J call TRBJ2-1; 9 bases are shared with TRBD2. Germline loops: CDR1 DFQATT, CDR2 SNEGSKA (reference sequence). The CDR3 is 15 amino acids. The trim removed 3 bases at V and 8 bases at J, leaving 11 bases unmatched. DNA for the CDR3: TGCAGTGCTAGCCCTAGCGGGACCCTTAAGGATGAGCAGTTCTTC. Protein sequence: CSASPSGTLKDEQFF.

This clonotype occurred many times. This chain connects TRBV28 to TRBJ1-5; D is possibly TRBD1 (5 bases). The CDR3 consists of 13 residues. CDR1 is MDHEN, CDR2 SYDVKM, per germline. The V gene lost 6 bases and the J gene lost 5 bases, with 11 bases spanning the gap. The chain's CDR3 is CASRKGGDQPQHF. CDR3 nucleotides: TGTGCCAGCAGGAAGGGAGGGGATCAGCCCCAGCATTTT.

This clonotype has a count of ten or more. The J gene is TRBJ2-3, the V gene TRBV6-1; D is undetermined. CDR1 and CDR2 (germline): MNHNS, SASEGT. The CDR3 is 13 residues long. Deletions cut 5 bases from V and 4 bases from J, with 10 bases between. CDR3 residues: CASSPPTPDTQYF. The CDR3 bases are TGTGCCAGCAGTCCTCCGACGCCAGATACGCAGTATTTT.